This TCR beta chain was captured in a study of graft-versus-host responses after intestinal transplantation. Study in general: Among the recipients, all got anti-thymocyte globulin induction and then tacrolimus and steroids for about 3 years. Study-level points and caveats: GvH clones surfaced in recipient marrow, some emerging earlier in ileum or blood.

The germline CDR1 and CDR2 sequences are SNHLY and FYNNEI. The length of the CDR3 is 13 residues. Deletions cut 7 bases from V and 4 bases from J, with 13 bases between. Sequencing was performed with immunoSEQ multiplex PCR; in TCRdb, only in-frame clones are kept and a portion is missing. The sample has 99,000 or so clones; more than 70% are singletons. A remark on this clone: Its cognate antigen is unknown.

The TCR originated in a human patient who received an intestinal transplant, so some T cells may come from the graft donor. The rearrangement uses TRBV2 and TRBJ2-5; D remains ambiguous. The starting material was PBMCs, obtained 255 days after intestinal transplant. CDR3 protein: CASTFLGGETQYF. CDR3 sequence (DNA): TGTGCCAGCACCTTCCTAGGTGGAGAGACCCAGTACTTC. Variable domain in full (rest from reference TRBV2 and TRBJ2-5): EPEVTQTPSHQVTQMGQEVILRCVPISNHLYFYWYRQILGQKVEFLVSFYNNEISEKSEIFDDQFSVERPDGSNFTLKIRSTKLEDSAMYFCASTFLGGETQYFGPGTRLLVL.